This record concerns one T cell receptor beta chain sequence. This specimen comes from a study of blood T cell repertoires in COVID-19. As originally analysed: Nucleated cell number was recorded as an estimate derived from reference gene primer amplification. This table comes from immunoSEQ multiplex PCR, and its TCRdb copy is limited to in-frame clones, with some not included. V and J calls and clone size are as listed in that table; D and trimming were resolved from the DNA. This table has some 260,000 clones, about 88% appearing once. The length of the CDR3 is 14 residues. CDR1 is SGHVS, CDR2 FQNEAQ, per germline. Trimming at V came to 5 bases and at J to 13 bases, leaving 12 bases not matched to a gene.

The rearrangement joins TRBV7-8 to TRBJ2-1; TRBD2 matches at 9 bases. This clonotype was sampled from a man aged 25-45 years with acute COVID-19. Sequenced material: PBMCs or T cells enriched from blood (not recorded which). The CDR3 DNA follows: TGTGCCAGCAGCGAAATACAAAAGCGGGGGGTTCAGTTCTTC. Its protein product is CASSEIQKRGVQFF.